The TCR beta chain under discussion was sequenced for a study of glioma-infiltrating T cells after dendritic cell vaccination. None of the glioblastoma patients had an isocitrate dehydrogenase mutation. Up to about 2 ug genomic DNA was used for TCRB CDR3 amplification. The PCR used 60 V beta and 13 J beta primers. Profiling relied on immunoSEQ multiplex PCR, and the TCRdb table lists in-frame clones only, not all of them. The sample yields around 89,000 clones, approximately 84% seen once. This CDR3 is built from 11 residues. Trimming left V 6 bases short and J 2 bases short, with 5 bases between. Germline CDR1 is SEHNR and CDR2 is FQNEAQ (reference sequence).

This TCR was sampled from a human donor with glioblastoma. The sample consisted of blood, taken before dendritic cell vaccination. The V call is TRBV7-9, the J call TRBJ2-7; D is unclear. Here the CDR3 reads CASSSTYEQYF. CDR3 sequence (DNA): TGTGCCAGCAGTTCAACCTACGAGCAGTACTTC.